A single sample gave rise to the 22 T cell receptor beta chains below, sequenced in a study of T cell changes during pregnancy in multiple sclerosis. Assay: immunoSEQ multiplex PCR; the TCRdb copy retains only in-frame clones and omits some. The sample carries approximately 68,000 clones, 91% recorded once. The input for sequencing was peripheral blood, taken in the third trimester of pregnancy. All receptors come from a female donor in good health, enrolled as a control in a pregnancy study.

J is TRBJ2-2 and V is TRBV5-1; tentative D call: TRBD2 (6 bases). V lost 4 bases and J lost 1, with 14 bases in between. This CDR3 region has 16 residues. The germline V gene has CDR1 SGHRS and CDR2 YFSETQ. The DNA for the CDR3 is TGCGCCAGCAGCCCACGGGCCGGGGGGAACACCGGGGAGCTGTTTTTT. Translated, it gives CASSPRAGGNTGELFF.

The J gene is TRBJ2-7, the V gene TRBV14; the match to TRBD2 covers 13 bases. CDR1 is SGHDN and CDR2 is FVKESK in the germline V gene. CDR3 size: 15 residues. The V gene end was trimmed by 5 bases and the J gene end by 4 bases; junction bases not matched to a gene: 5. CDR3 region: CASSKGLAGVYEQYF. In DNA form, the CDR3 reads TGTGCCAGCAGCAAAGGACTAGCGGGAGTGTACGAGCAGTACTTC.

The chain has TRBV27 and TRBJ2-1, with D possibly being TRBD2 (5 bases). V lost 6 bases to trimming and J lost 1 base, with 13 bases between them. This CDR3 is 15 amino acids long. Germline loops: CDR1 MNHEY, CDR2 SMNVEV (reference sequence). The CDR3 sequence is CASRFEAASYNEQFF. The CDR3 DNA sequence: TGTGCCAGCAGATTCGAAGCGGCATCCTACAATGAGCAGTTCTTC.

The V and J genes are TRBV6-6 and TRBJ1-1; the match to TRBD1 covers 8 bases. This CDR3 region has 16 residues. With V trimmed by 6 bases and J by 4 bases, 13 bases remained unmatched. The germline V gene has CDR1 MNHNY and CDR2 SVGAGI (reference sequence). CDR3 residues: CASSSTSTGAGTEAFF. The CDR3 DNA reads TGTGCCAGCAGCTCGACCTCGACAGGGGCGGGCACTGAAGCTTTCTTT.

This chain links TRBV28 with TRBJ1-2; 8 nucleotides match TRBD1. Looked up from germline, CDR1 is MDHEN and CDR2 is SYDVKM. The CDR3 runs 15 residues. V trimming: 7 bases; J trimming: 9 bases; junction bases outside the gene matches: 16. CDR3 residues: CASKFGTGVTRRYTF. In nucleotides, the CDR3 is TGTGCCAGCAAATTCGGGACAGGCGTTACACGCCGCTACACCTTC.

The chain has TRBV19 and TRBJ1-5; tentative D call: TRBD1 (5 bases). V was pared by 6 bases and J by 5 bases, with 11 bases between. Germline-derived CDR1 and CDR2 are LNHDA and SQIVND (reference sequence). CDR3 length: 13 residues. The chain's CDR3 is CASRADSHQPQHF. DNA for the CDR3: TGTGCCAGTAGAGCCGACAGCCATCAGCCCCAGCATTTT.

CDR3: CASSPQGTGYTF. The DNA for the CDR3 is TGTGCCAGCAGTCCACAGGGGACGGGCTACACCTTC. This sequence joins TRBV6-5 and TRBJ1-2, with 7 bases lining up with TRBD1. The germline V gene encodes CDR1 MNHEY and CDR2 SVGAGI. J was trimmed by 8 bases and V by 5 bases; bases with no gene match: 5. The CDR3 spans 12 residues.

The chain couples TRBV4-1 to TRBJ2-7; 10 positions match TRBD2. The V gene end was trimmed by 4 bases and the J gene end by 2 bases; junction bases not matched to a gene: 5. Germline CDR1 reads MGHRA; CDR2 reads YSYEKL. The CDR3 totals 15 residues. The CDR3 loop reads CASSPWTSGTYEQYF. CDR3 nucleotides: TGCGCCAGCAGCCCATGGACTAGCGGTACCTACGAGCAGTACTTC.

This chain joins TRBV6-5 and TRBJ2-7; D gene unclear. V shed 2 bases and J shed 1 base, with 12 bases lying between them. From germline, CDR1 is MNHEY and CDR2 SVGAGI. CDR3 length equals 15 residues. DNA for the CDR3: TGTGCCAGCAGTTACGTGCAGGATCATTCCTACGAGCAGTACTTC. Protein product: CASSYVQDHSYEQYF.

The chain uses TRBV28 and TRBJ2-2; 7 bases match TRBD1. The CDR3 is 15 amino acids. The V segment lost 4 bases and the J segment 1 base; nucleotides outside the gene matches: 3. Germline V CDR1 and CDR2: MDHEN, SYDVKM. CDR3 coding DNA: TGTGCCAGCAGTTCACACAGGGGGAACACCGGGGAGCTGTTTTTT. As protein: CASSSHRGNTGELFF.

The gene calls are TRBV7-2 and TRBJ2-3; D is perhaps TRBD1 (6 bases). Germline assignment: CDR1 SGHTA and CDR2 FQGNSA. The CDR3 spans 15 residues. V was clipped by 8 bases and J by 0 bases, with 15 bases between them. CDR3 sequence reads: CASGQLGTSTDTQYF. CDR3 sequence (DNA): TGTGCCAGCGGGCAACTAGGGACAAGCACAGATACGCAGTATTTT.

V and J are TRBV19 and TRBJ2-2; 9 bases agree with TRBD1. Unmatched junction bases numbered 5, after V lost 7 bases and J lost 5 bases. Germline CDR1 LNHDA, CDR2 SQIVND (reference sequence). The CDR3 spans 14 residues. The CDR3 sequence is CASTTGQGTGELFF. As DNA, the CDR3 is TGTGCCAGTACGACCGGACAGGGGACCGGGGAGCTGTTTTTT.

This rearrangement joins TRBV15 to TRBJ1-6, with 7 bases identical to TRBD1. Losses at the gene ends were 5 bases for V and 6 bases for J; bases not matched to a gene: 4. The CDR3 sequence is 14 residues long. Germline CDR1 is LNHNV and CDR2 is YYDKDF (reference sequence). The CDR3 region is CATSHDRANSPLHF. DNA of the CDR3: TGTGCCACCAGCCACGACAGGGCTAATTCACCCCTCCACTTT.

This rearrangement joins TRBV6-6 to TRBJ1-2; D is perhaps TRBD1 (6 bases). The CDR3 is 15 amino acids. Germline V gene sequence: CDR1 MNHNY, CDR2 SVGAGI (reference sequence). The V and J ends lost 7 bases and 5 bases respectively, with 20 bases between them. The CDR3 nucleotides read TGTGCCAGCACCACCACAGGGAGGGTTATTTATGGCTACACCTTC. Its translation: CASTTTGRVIYGYTF.

This chain connects TRBV6-6 to TRBJ1-6; D gene ambiguous. Per the germline V gene, CDR1 is MNHNY and CDR2 is SVGAGI (reference sequence). This CDR3 contains 14 residues. Trimming pared 6 bases from V and 6 bases from J, leaving 12 bases between. As DNA, the CDR3 is TGTGCCAGCAGCCCCCGACTGTTTAATTCACCCCTCCACTTT. It yields the protein CASSPRLFNSPLHF.

This clone was recorded once. This sequence joins TRBV5-4 and TRBJ2-5, with 14 nucleotides matching TRBD2. This CDR3 region has 17 residues. Germline loops: CDR1 SGHNT, CDR2 YYREEE (reference sequence). Trimming took 4 bases from V and 2 from J; bases not matched to a gene: 7. Here the CDR3 DNA reads TGTGCCAGCAGCGCCTGGGGACTAGCGGGAGATCAAGAGACCCAGTACTTC. Protein product: CASSAWGLAGDQETQYF. Full variable domain (outside the CDR3, taken from reference TRBV5-4 and TRBJ2-5): ETGVTQSPTHLIKTRGQQVTLRCSSQSGHNTVSWYQQALGQGPQFIFQYYREEENGRGNFPPRFSGLQFPNYSSELNVNALELDDSALYLCASSAWGLAGDQETQYFGPGTRLLVL.

This chain connects TRBV14 to TRBJ2-1; no reliable D call. The length of the CDR3 is 13 residues. Per the germline V gene, CDR1 is SGHDN and CDR2 is FVKESK. Trimming took off 1 base at V and 6 bases at J, with 7 bases between the two ends. The chain's CDR3 is CASSQVPGNEQFF. The CDR3 DNA reads as TGTGCCAGCAGCCAAGTACCGGGCAATGAGCAGTTCTTC.

This clone was seen just once. The chain links TRBV7-2 to TRBJ1-2; tentative D call: TRBD1 (5 bases). Germline CDR1 and CDR2: SGHTA and FQGNSA. The germline V and J ends were trimmed by 11 bases and 3 bases, with 16 bases remaining between them. The CDR3 runs to 13 residues. CDR3 amino acids: CALPPTDYYGYTF. The CDR3 DNA reads TGTGCCCTCCCCCCGACAGACTACTATGGCTACACCTTC.

This clone was seen once. The rearrangement uses TRBV28 and TRBJ2-2; 8 nucleotides line up with TRBD2. This CDR3 is built from 16 residues. CDR1 is MDHEN and CDR2 is SYDVKM in the germline V gene. J was trimmed by 5 bases and V by 3 bases; bases with no gene match: 8. CDR3 protein: CASSFRGASGTGELFF. CDR3 bases: TGTGCCAGCAGTTTCCGTGGGGCTAGCGGGACCGGGGAGCTGTTTTTT. The whole variable domain, filled in from reference TRBV28 and TRBJ2-2, reads DVKVTQSSRYLVKRTGEKVFLECVQDMDHENMFWYRQDPGLGLRLIYFSYDVKMKEKGDIPEGYSVSREKKERFSLILESASTNQTSMYLCASSFRGASGTGELFFGEGSRLTVL.

The CDR3, as DNA: TGTGCCAGCAGGATTACGGATTCGGGGTACGAGCAGTACTTC. Its protein is CASRITDSGYEQYF. This chain connects TRBV6-5 to TRBJ2-7; a possible D gene is TRBD2 (5 bases). This CDR3 has 14 amino acids. V lost 6 bases, J lost 4 bases, and 16 bases lay in between. The V gene's germline CDR1 is MNHEY and CDR2 SVGAGI.

V and J are TRBV9 and TRBJ2-1; 9 bases are shared with TRBD2. The V gene end was trimmed by 3 bases and the J gene end by 8 bases; junction bases not matched to a gene: 9. Germline CDR1 is SGDLS and CDR2 is YYNGEE. The CDR3 is 15 amino acids. The CDR3, as DNA: TGTGCCAGCAGCGCCCGACTAGCGGCATACGATGAGCAGTTCTTC. Translated, it gives CASSARLAAYDEQFF. Drawing the rest from reference TRBV9 and TRBJ2-1, the complete variable domain is DSGVTQTPKHLITATGQRVTLRCSPRSGDLSVYWYQQSLDQGLQFLIQYYNGEERAKGNILERFSAQQFPDLHSELNLSSLELGDSALYFCASSARLAAYDEQFFGPGTRLTVL.

The chain links TRBV7-8 to TRBJ1-3; TRBD1 matches at 7 bases. The junction had 14 bases not matched to a gene; V was cut back by 6 bases and J by 0 bases. The CDR3 is made up of 18 amino acids. CDR1 SGHVS and CDR2 FQNEAQ come from the germline V gene. In DNA, the CDR3 is TGTGCCAGCAGTTATATAGCCGGGACAGCCATCTCTGGAAACACCATATATTTT. As protein: CASSYIAGTAISGNTIYF.